Sequencing of this T cell receptor (beta chain) was carried out in a study of blood T cell repertoires in COVID-19. The wider study: Acute and convalescent COVID-19 specimens originated in the United States, Italy and Spain. T cells, B-cell-depleted T cells, or PBMCs supplied cDNA or gDNA.

CDR1 is LGHDT and CDR2 is YNNKEL in the germline V gene (reference sequence). V gave up 1 base and J gave up 6 bases; unmatched junction bases: 5. The CDR3 contains 14 residues. How the authors handled the data: Amplification with reference gene primers provided the estimates of nucleated cell counts. Generated by immunoSEQ multiplex PCR, the TCRdb table keeps only in-frame clones and is missing some. V and J calls plus clone size are reproduced from that table; the DNA served to infer D and trimming. The sample includes about 250,000 clones, approximately 88% of them seen just once. V usage is TRBV3-1 (or the pseudogene TRBV3-2) and J usage is TRBJ1-1, with TRBD1 identical over 7 bases. The specimen sequenced was peripheral blood. The TCR comes from a woman in her thirties with acute or convalescent COVID-19. As DNA, the CDR3 is TGTGCCAGCAGCCAAGTTCAGGGGGGCGCTGAAGCTTTCTTT. It encodes CASSQVQGGAEAFF.